Given below is one TCR beta chain in context. The antigen is unknown. This record belongs to a study of cytomegalovirus exposure and HLA in healthy donors. Findings and limits, study-wide: A later look showed TCR association rates differing by HLA locus, highest for DRB1 and lowest for HLA-C. TCR beta V segments were, for the most part, productive about 87% or about 30% of the time in an earlier analysis.

Trimming left V 5 bases short and J 4 bases short, with 15 bases between. This CDR3 spans 14 amino acids. Germline CDR1 reads SGHTA; CDR2 reads FQGNSA. Amplification used 60 Vbeta primers and 13 Jbeta primers. Profiled with immunoSEQ multiplex PCR; TCRdb holds only in-frame clones, not every one. The data show more than 85,000 clones, about 75% seen once. The chain recombines TRBV7-2 with TRBJ2-7, with D maybe TRBD1 (6 bases). The sequenced material came from PBMCs. The clonotype originates from a male donor in good health and CMV-seropositive. The CDR3 sequence is CASSLSQGPYEQYF. As DNA, the CDR3 is TGTGCCAGCAGCCTCTCCCAGGGGCCTTACGAGCAGTACTTC.